This TCR beta chain emerged from a study of blood T cell repertoires in COVID-19. For the study at large: The United States, Italy and Spain provided the acute and convalescent COVID-19 samples. Sample material is recorded as cDNA or gDNA derived from T cells, B-cell-depleted T cells, or PBMCs.

Authors' analysis steps: From reference gene primer amplification, estimates of nucleated cell counts were derived. Some clones are missing from TCRdb's copy, which holds only in-frame ones; the method was immunoSEQ multiplex PCR. That table furnishes V, J and clone size, whereas the DNA furnished D and trimming. The repertoire holds 150,000 to 200,000 clones, with around 90% as singletons. CDR1 is SGHRS and CDR2 is YFSETQ in the germline V gene. With 3 bases removed from V and 6 bases from J, the gap between germline ends came to 19 bases. CDR3 length: 15 residues. The sequenced sample was peripheral blood. V usage is TRBV5-1 and J usage is TRBJ2-7; maybe TRBD2 (6 bases). The clonotype was recovered from a man aged 45-65 years with acute or convalescent COVID-19. The CDR3, as DNA: TGCGCCAGCAGCTCCGGCCAGGCGGGACCGGCCGAGCAGTACGTC. This encodes CASSSGQAGPAEQYV.